These T cell receptor beta chains were read from a single sample in a study of spatial heterogeneity in lung cancer. TCRdb itself ran the 5' RACE reads through MiXCR, one entry per CDR3 protein. The sample includes some 36,000 distinct CDR3 sequences, around 6.9% of them seen just once. This sample comprised PBMCs, obtained at follow-up. Receptors originate from a male donor with early-stage non-small cell lung cancer. Both conserved end residues are part of each CDR3. A D gene is named only where the DNA matches it firmly. Clone size is not always given. Where it is, it says once, few, many or a class for expanded clones.

v_gene	d_gene	j_gene	abundance	CDR3nt	CDR3aa
TRBV29-1	TRBD1	TRBJ2-7	-	TGCAGCGTGTCCCGAGACAGGGAACAGTACTTC	CSVSRDREQYF
TRBV18	-	TRBJ1-1	many	TGTGCCAGCTCACCACCTCTTGGCAGGGTCCCTGAAGCTTTCTTT	CASSPPLGRVPEAFF
TRBV7-2	-	TRBJ2-1	many	TGTGCCAGCAGCTTAGCCGCCCAGTACAATGAGCAGTTCTTC	CASSLAAQYNEQFF
TRBV7-9	-	TRBJ2-7	many	TGTGCCAGCAGCTTAGTAGGCGACAGCCCGACCGGGGAGCAGTACTTC	CASSLVGDSPTGEQYF
TRBV12-5	-	TRBJ2-7	many	TGTGCTAGTGGTTTGGGCCGGGACATGATCTCCTACGAGCAGTACTTC	CASGLGRDMISYEQYF
TRBV6-5	TRBD1	TRBJ2-3	many	TGTGCCAGCAGACGACGACAGGGCTCCCCCACAGATACGCAGTATTTT	CASRRRQGSPTDTQYF
TRBV7-2	-	TRBJ2-7	many	TGTGCCAGCAGGACCGGGACCCTACTAAGGGACGAGCAGTACTTC	CASRTGTLLRDEQYF
TRBV11-2	-	TRBJ1-2	few	TGTGCCAGCAGCTATACAACTGGGTATGGCTACACCTTC	CASSYTTGYGYTF
TRBV20-1	TRBD1	TRBJ1-2	many	TGCAGTGCTTTGGACAGGGGATGGGGCTACACCTTC	CSALDRGWGYTF
TRBV5-1	TRBD1	TRBJ1-5	many	TGCGCCAGCAGCACCGGACAGGAGGATCAGCCCCAGCATTTT	CASSTGQEDQPQHF
TRBV7-9	-	TRBJ2-7	many	TGTGCCAGCAGCTTAGCGGTGGGGGCCGAGCAGTACTTC	CASSLAVGAEQYF
TRBV27	TRBD1	TRBJ1-3	-	TGTGCCAGCAGGACTCAGGGGGCTGGAAACACCATATATTTT	CASRTQGAGNTIYF
TRBV2	TRBD1	TRBJ2-3	many	TGTGCCAGCAGCACCGGGACAGGGGGCGGTTTGGAAGATACGCAGTATTTT	CASSTGTGGGLEDTQYF
TRBV7-8	-	TRBJ1-3	many	TGTGCCAGCAGCTTCCGGACAGCCGCTGGAAACACCATATATTTT	CASSFRTAAGNTIYF
TRBV6-1	-	TRBJ1-1	many	TGTGCCAGCAGTGAAGCGGGGCCCCTGTACACTGAAGCTTTCTTT	CASSEAGPLYTEAFF
TRBV19	-	TRBJ2-6	many	TGTGCCAGTAGTACGTGGCAAGGGGGACGCCGAGCTGGGGCCAACGTCCTGACTTTC	CASSTWQGGRRAGANVLTF
TRBV5-6	-	TRBJ2-3	many	TGTGCCAGTCAGCAGGGCCCAGCAGATACGCAGTATTTT	CASQQGPADTQYF
TRBV5-6	TRBD1	TRBJ1-6	few	TGTGCCAGCAGCTTGGACGACAGGGAAAATTCACCCCTCCACTTT	CASSLDDRENSPLHF
TRBV19	-	TRBJ2-2	medium-sized	TGTGCCAGTATACCCCCCGGTGGTGGGGAAAAGGGGGAGCTGTTTTTT	CASIPPGGGEKGELFF
TRBV6-1	-	TRBJ2-1	medium-sized	TGTGCCAGCACTTCCTCCGGGAATGAGCAGTTCTTC	CASTSSGNEQFF
TRBV5-1	-	TRBJ1-1	many	TGCGCCAGCAGGATGGTGAACACTGAAGCTTTCTTT	CASRMVNTEAFF
TRBV19	-	TRBJ2-7	many	TGTGCCAGTAGTATGTTTCACAGAACCTACGAGCAGTACTTC	CASSMFHRTYEQYF
TRBV12-3/TRBV12-4	-	TRBJ2-1	many	TGTGCCAGCAGTCAAGGGGAGGTAGGGCAGTTCTTC	CASSQGEVGQFF
TRBV5-6	-	TRBJ1-6	-	TGTGCCAGCAGCTCCCTCCCACACGGTGGACCTTCACCCCTCCACTTT	CASSSLPHGGPSPLHF
TRBV11-2	TRBD1	TRBJ2-1	many	TGTGCCAGCAGCTTCCGGGACAGCCTAGTAAGCTCCTACAATGAGCAGTTCTTC	CASSFRDSLVSSYNEQFF